This is a list of T cell receptor beta chains from one sample in a study of shared clonotypes between healthy human individuals. The table came from immunoSEQ multiplex PCR; TCRdb's copy has only in-frame clones and leaves some out. Here the sample spans about 2.3 million clones, 85% to 95% being singletons. Source material: naive CD4+ T cells from PBMCs. All receptors come from a man between 18 and 29 years old in good health. Some clones in this sample may be carry-over from other donors' samples. The CDR3 runs from the conserved cysteine through the conserved F or W. D genes are given only for firm matches.

j_call d_call v_call cdr3_aa cdr3_nt
TRBJ1-5 - TRBV28 CASSRAGVSNQPQHF TGTGCCAGCAGCCGGGCTGGGGTTAGCAATCAGCCCCAGCATTTT
TRBJ2-2 TRBD1 TRBV5-1 CASSFGTEGTGELFF TGCGCCAGCAGCTTCGGGACAGAGGGCACCGGGGAGCTGTTTTTT
TRBJ2-7 - TRBV27 CASSTRADSSYEQYF TGTGCCAGCAGTACCCGAGCCGATAGCTCCTACGAGCAGTACTTC
TRBJ2-2 TRBD1 TRBV7-9 CASSLDRVYRTGELFF TGTGCCAGCAGCCTAGACAGGGTCTATCGCACCGGGGAGCTGTTTTTT
TRBJ2-1 - TRBV29-1 CSVEAVVDEQFF TGCAGCGTTGAAGCGGTGGTTGATGAGCAGTTCTTC
TRBJ2-7 - TRBV30 CAWIRSYEQYF TGTGCCTGGATTAGAAGCTACGAGCAGTACTTC
TRBJ1-1 - TRBV28 CASRVVTEAFF TGTGCCAGCCGGGTGGTGACTGAAGCTTTCTTT
TRBJ2-4 - TRBV28 CASRTSDTTIQYF TGTGCCAGCAGGACTTCGGACACCACCATTCAGTACTTC
TRBJ2-6 - TRBV5-6 CASSLVGSGANVLTF TGTGCCAGCAGCCTGGTAGGCTCTGGGGCCAACGTCCTGACTTTC
TRBJ2-2 - TRBV28 CASSPLGGELFF TGTGCCAGCAGCCCCCTTGGCGGGGAGCTGTTTTTT
TRBJ2-3 - TRBV14 CASSQDWWRSSTDTQYF TGTGCCAGCAGCCAAGATTGGTGGCGATCTAGCACAGATACGCAGTATTTT
TRBJ2-5 TRBD2 TRBV4-3 CASSQLAGEAETQYF TGCGCCAGCAGCCAATTAGCGGGGGAGGCGGAGACCCAGTACTTC
TRBJ2-1 - TRBV6-1 CASSEMGSGRDEQFF TGTGCCAGCAGTGAAATGGGTTCAGGGCGCGATGAGCAGTTCTTC
TRBJ1-2 - TRBV28 CASSSAGASF TGTGCCAGCAGTTCCGCAGGGGCTTCCTTC